This passage covers 26 T cell receptor beta chains from one sample sequenced in a study of CD8 T cells in Susac syndrome. It was with random hexamers that 0.5 to 1 ug RNA was reverse transcribed. TCRdb redid the calling of the immunoSEQ multiplex PCR reads with MiXCR, one entry per CDR3 protein. Among about 69,000 distinct CDR3 sequences listed, approximately 95% were seen once. The sequencing sample was made of CD8+ T cells from PBMCs. The receptors come from a human donor in good health.

This chain uses TRBV6-4 with TRBJ2-1; no clear D gene. V lost 2 bases to trimming and J lost 7 bases, with 6 bases between them. The CDR3 sequence is 12 residues long. Germline CDR1 MRHNA, CDR2 SNTAGT. The CDR3 DNA follows: TGTGCCAGCAGTGACCACTTTAATGAGCAGTTCTTC. Its protein is CASSDHFNEQFF.

The chain joins TRBV5-1 to TRBJ1-5; tentatively, D is TRBD1 (5 bases). The CDR3 spans 15 residues. V was trimmed by 0 bases and J by 3 bases, leaving 10 bases between them. Germline CDR1 SGHRS, CDR2 YFSETQ. Here the CDR3 reads CASSLDGGDNQPQHF. In DNA, the CDR3 is TGCGCCAGCAGCTTGGACGGGGGAGACAATCAGCCCCAGCATTTT.

This clonotype was picked up one time. The V gene is TRBV14, the J gene TRBJ1-2; D gene uncertain. V shed 6 bases and J shed 4 bases, with 15 bases lying between them. This CDR3 has 14 amino acids. Germline CDR1 reads SGHDN; CDR2 reads FVKESK. Here the CDR3 DNA reads TGTGCCAGCAGGCTGAAGGGTAGGACCTATGGCTACACCTTC. Protein sequence: CASRLKGRTYGYTF.

This chain connects TRBV29-1 to TRBJ1-2, with D uncertain. CDR1 is SQVTM, CDR2 ANQGSEA, per germline. With 6 bases removed from V and 5 bases from J, the gap between germline ends came to 13 bases. CDR3 length: 12 residues. The CDR3, as DNA: TGCAGCGTCCCAAACGGAGGGTATGGCTACACCTTC. Protein sequence: CSVPNGGYGYTF.

V is TRBV4-3 and J is TRBJ1-2; 8 bases map to TRBD1. This CDR3 has 14 amino acids. Germline loops: CDR1 LGHNA, CDR2 YSLEER. The V gene end was trimmed by 0 bases and the J gene end by 8 bases; junction bases not matched to a gene: 5. The CDR3 bases are TGCGCCAGCAGCCAAGACAGGGGGCAAGGCGGCTACACCTTC. Translated: CASSQDRGQGGYTF.

The rearrangement joins TRBV5-6 to TRBJ1-2; TRBD1 is a possible D gene (5 bases). Trimming left V 1 base short and J 13 bases short, with 14 bases between. The CDR3 has 12 residues. Germline CDR1 reads SGHDT; CDR2 reads YYEEEE. CDR3 DNA sequence: TGTGCCAGCAGCTTGAGCGATAGGGACTGCACCTTC. Protein product: CASSLSDRDCTF.

The rearrangement uses TRBV28 and TRBJ1-5, with D unresolved. Trimming took off 6 bases at V and 1 base at J, with 13 bases between the two ends. This CDR3 has 15 amino acids. CDR1 is MDHEN, CDR2 SYDVKM, per germline. CDR3 amino acids: CASSTGFTSNQPQHF. CDR3 nucleotide sequence: TGTGCCAGCAGCACGGGATTTACGAGCAATCAGCCCCAGCATTTT. The variable domain in full, with the rest retrieved from reference TRBV28 and TRBJ1-5, is DVKVTQSSRYLVKRTGEKVFLECVQDMDHENMFWYRQDPGLGLRLIYFSYDVKMKEKGDIPEGYSVSREKKERFSLILESASTNQTSMYLCASSTGFTSNQPQHFGDGTRLSIL.

The rearrangement links TRBV19 to TRBJ2-2; 12 bases are a match to TRBD2. J was trimmed by 9 bases and V by 9 bases; bases with no gene match: 8. There are 14 residues in the CDR3. CDR1 is LNHDA and CDR2 is SQIVND in the germline V gene (reference sequence). CDR3 region: CASTSGGSKRELFF. The CDR3 DNA reads as TGTGCCAGCACTAGCGGGGGGTCGAAGCGGGAGCTGTTTTTT. Full variable domain (rest looked up from reference TRBV19 and TRBJ2-2): DGGITQSPKYLFRKEGQNVTLSCEQNLNHDAMYWYRQDPGQGLRLIYYSQIVNDFQKGDIAEGYSVSREKKESFPLTVTSAQKNPTAFYLCASTSGGSKRELFFGEGSRLTVL.

This sequence joins TRBV7-3 and TRBJ1-6; no definite D call. This CDR3 comprises 13 residues. Germline V gene sequence: CDR1 SGHTA, CDR2 FQGTGA. V was cut by 5 bases and J by 7 bases, with 9 bases left in between. CDR3 in amino acids: CASSPSGNSPLHF. Written as DNA, the CDR3 is TGTGCCAGCAGCCCATCCGGCAATTCACCCCTCCACTTT.

Only a few counts were recorded for this clonotype. The rearrangement uses TRBV6-1 and TRBJ1-5, with D tentatively TRBD1 (6 bases). This CDR3 has 15 amino acids. Trimming removed 5 bases from V and 6 bases from J, with 17 bases in between. Germline V gene data show CDR1 as MNHNS and CDR2 as SASEGT. The CDR3 bases are TGTGCCAGCAGTCGAGATCAGGGGTACAGTCAGCCCCAGCATTTT. Amino acids: CASSRDQGYSQPQHF.

For this clonotype: A junction boundary mismatches the germline segment, possibly from a read error. The rearrangement links TRBV6-6 to TRBJ2-7; a weak D match, TRBD2 (5 bases). The CDR3 extends over 14 amino acids. Germline V gene data show CDR1 as MNHNY and CDR2 as SVGAGI (reference sequence). The CDR3 spells CASSHSGLLVEQYF. Here the CDR3 DNA reads TGTGCCAGCAGTCACTCCGGACTGCTGGTTGAGCAGTACTTC.

V usage is TRBV6-2 or TRBV6-3 and J usage is TRBJ2-5, with D perhaps matching TRBD1 (5 bases). The germline V gene encodes CDR1 MNHEY and CDR2 SVGEGT. The CDR3 runs to 17 residues. The germline V and J ends were trimmed by 0 bases and 2 bases, with 16 bases remaining between them. In DNA, the CDR3 is TGTGCCAGCAGTTACTCGAAAGGAAACAGGCCTCAAGAGACCCAGTACTTC. Protein sequence: CASSYSKGNRPQETQYF.

J is TRBJ2-1 and V is TRBV29-1; 11 bases map to TRBD2. This CDR3 contains 12 residues. Unmatched junction bases numbered 5, after V lost 6 bases and J lost 10 bases. Germline-derived CDR1 and CDR2 are SQVTM and ANQGSEA. The DNA of the CDR3 is TGCAGCGTCCGACTAGCGGGAAGAGAGCAGTTCTTC. It encodes CSVRLAGREQFF.

The chain links TRBV4-1 to TRBJ2-5; TRBD2 agrees at 7 bases. In germline, CDR1 is MGHRA, CDR2 YSYEKL. V was clipped by 0 bases and J by 3 bases; unmatched bases: 7. The CDR3 is 16 residues long. In nucleotides, the CDR3 is TGCGCCAGCAGCCAAGATCTGGCGGGGAGGGAAGAGACCCAGTACTTC. Translation: CASSQDLAGREETQYF.

This chain connects TRBV29-1 to TRBJ1-1; TRBD1 is a possible D gene (6 bases). CDR3 length: 13 residues. Germline V gene data show CDR1 as SQVTM and CDR2 as ANQGSEA. Trimming removed 3 bases at V and 9 bases at J, with 17 bases between. CDR3 nucleotide sequence: TGCAGCGTTGACCAAGAAAGGGGGGAAAAAGCTTTCTTT. Protein: CSVDQERGEKAFF.

This chain uses TRBV29-1 with TRBJ1-1, with D perhaps matching TRBD1 (5 bases). CDR1 and CDR2 from the germline V gene are SQVTM and ANQGSEA. V lost 7 bases, J lost 5 bases, and 14 bases lay in between. This CDR3 is built from 12 residues. The CDR3 DNA sequence: TGCAGCGCCGGGGGGGTTAAGACTGAAGCTTTCTTT. Translated: CSAGGVKTEAFF.

The genes are TRBV29-1 and TRBJ1-1; no clear D. The CDR3 spans 15 residues. CDR1 is SQVTM, CDR2 ANQGSEA, per germline. V was clipped by 4 bases and J by 3 bases, with 18 bases between them. Written as DNA, the CDR3 is TGCAGCGTTGGACCCCCTCCGGGCAGTTACACTGAAGCTTTCTTT. Residues: CSVGPPPGSYTEAFF. Complete variable domain (other parts from reference TRBV29-1 and TRBJ1-1): SAVISQKPSRDICQRGTSLTIQCQVDSQVTMMFWYRQQPGQSLTLIATANQGSEATYESGFVIDKFPISRPNLTFSTLTVSNMSPEDSSIYLCSVGPPPGSYTEAFFGQGTRLTVV.

The rearrangement joins TRBV19 to TRBJ2-1; 12 bases fit TRBD2. The CDR3 extends over 16 amino acids. Trimming took 3 bases from V and 3 from J; bases not matched to a gene: 3. Germline CDR1 reads LNHDA; CDR2 reads SQIVND (reference sequence). Here the CDR3 DNA reads TGTGCCAGTAGTATCGCTAGCGGGGGGGGCTACAATGAGCAGTTCTTC. The encoded protein is CASSIASGGGYNEQFF.

J is TRBJ1-1 and V is TRBV30; D may be TRBD1 (5 bases). Germline CDR1 and CDR2: GTSNPN and SVGIG (reference sequence). The CDR3 spans 14 residues. Trimming took off 6 bases at V and 4 bases at J, with 18 bases between the two ends. The DNA of the CDR3 is TGTGCCTGTCAACCTCTCAGGGAAGGCACTGAAGCTTTCTTT. Translation gives CACQPLREGTEAFF.

This clonotype occurred once. The chain links TRBV27 to TRBJ2-7; D is unclear. CDR3 length: 12 residues. The V and J ends lost 3 bases and 5 bases respectively, with 8 bases between them. The germline gives CDR1 MNHEY, CDR2 SMNVEV (reference sequence). In DNA, the CDR3 is TGTGCCAGCAGTTTTTGCAGACACGAGCAGTACGTC. It encodes CASSFCRHEQYV.

V gene TRBV4-2 combines with J gene TRBJ2-1, with TRBD2 matching 8 bases. This CDR3 region has 16 residues. Germline loops: CDR1 LGHNA, CDR2 YNFKEQ. V was clipped by 4 bases and J by 1 base; unmatched bases: 6. The DNA for the CDR3 is TGTGCCAGCAGCCCTTTATCGGGGGGGTCCTACAATGAGCAGTTCTTC. Protein product: CASSPLSGGSYNEQFF.

The V gene is TRBV29-1, the J gene TRBJ2-7; D is ambiguous. The CDR3 length is 15 residues. The germline V gene encodes CDR1 SQVTM and CDR2 ANQGSEA. Trimming stripped 0 bases from V and 1 base from J, with 13 bases between. CDR3 sequence (DNA): TGCAGCGTTGAAGATAACAGCGAAGAATCCTACGAGCAGTACTTC. Translated: CSVEDNSEESYEQYF.

This chain joins TRBV28 and TRBJ2-5; 7 positions match TRBD2. Trimming at V came to 0 bases and at J to 1 base, leaving 5 bases not matched to a gene. Germline V gene lookup returns CDR1 MDHEN and CDR2 SYDVKM. The CDR3 has 16 residues. The CDR3 nucleotides are TGTGCCAGCAGTTTATGGGCCGGGGGGATCCAAGAGACCCAGTACTTC. Its protein product is CASSLWAGGIQETQYF.

The chain carries TRBV2 and TRBJ1-1; the D is unclear. The CDR3 runs 12 residues. The germline CDR1 and CDR2 sequences are SNHLY and FYNNEI. The V gene lost 2 bases and the J gene lost 5 bases, with 6 bases spanning the gap. The CDR3, as DNA: TGTGCCAGCAGTGAACGGCGGACTGAAGCTTTCTTT. Translated: CASSERRTEAFF.

The genes are TRBV28 and TRBJ2-4, with TRBD2 as a possible D gene (5 bases). V shed 10 bases and J shed 0 bases, with 19 bases lying between them. The CDR3 runs 16 residues. Per the germline V gene, CDR1 is MDHEN and CDR2 is SYDVKM. The CDR3 DNA sequence: TGTGCCACCAACAACGAGCGGAGCCTAGCCAAAAACATTCAGTACTTC. It specifies CATNNERSLAKNIQYF.

The chain employs TRBV7-2 and TRBJ1-5, with D possibly TRBD1 on 6 matching bases. The V gene lost 2 bases and the J gene lost 0 bases, with 8 bases spanning the gap. Germline-derived CDR1 and CDR2 are SGHTA and FQGNSA. This CDR3 is built from 15 residues. CDR3 loop: CASSLMGASNQPQHF. DNA for the CDR3: TGTGCCAGCAGCTTAATGGGGGCTAGCAATCAGCCCCAGCATTTT.